This is a list of T cell receptor beta chains from one sample in a study of blood T cell repertoires in COVID-19. The data were produced by immunoSEQ multiplex PCR, yet TCRdb's version contains in-frame clones alone and is incomplete. This table has 150,000 to 200,000 clones, more than 70% appearing once. The specimen was peripheral blood. Every receptor here comes from a man aged 35 to 55 with active or convalescent COVID-19. Each CDR3 is given with its conserved first and last residue. The D gene is left open where the match is weak. Clone size is shown for a subset of rows, as once, few, many or a class of expanded clone.

V gene: TRBV6-1; J gene: TRBJ1-1; D gene: NA; clone size: NA; CDR3 protein: CASSDSRGSEAFF; CDR3 DNA: TGTGCCAGCAGTGATTCCAGGGGTTCTGAAGCTTTCTTT
V gene: TRBV7-3; J gene: TRBJ1-1; D gene: NA; clone size: once; CDR3 protein: CASSLTGVTEAFF; CDR3 DNA: TGTGCCAGCAGCTTAACAGGGGTAACTGAAGCTTTCTTT
V gene: TRBV11-2; J gene: TRBJ2-7; D gene: NA; clone size: NA; CDR3 protein: CASSLDPSQTYEQYF; CDR3 DNA: TGTGCCAGCAGCTTAGACCCGTCACAGACCTACGAGCAGTACTTC
V gene: TRBV5-8; J gene: TRBJ2-5; D gene: NA; clone size: NA; CDR3 protein: CASSLGRGGGKETQYF; CDR3 DNA: TGTGCCAGCAGCTTGGGAAGGGGAGGAGGCAAAGAGACCCAGTACTTC
V gene: TRBV28; J gene: TRBJ1-3; D gene: NA; clone size: once; CDR3 protein: CASTSYPGGVGNTIYF; CDR3 DNA: TGTGCCAGCACTTCCTACCCTGGAGGGGTCGGAAACACCATATATTTT
V gene: TRBV19; J gene: TRBJ2-1; D gene: TRBD2; clone size: NA; CDR3 protein: CASSSLAGGYNEQFF; CDR3 DNA: TGTGCCAGTAGTTCCCTAGCGGGGGGTTACAATGAGCAGTTCTTC
V gene: TRBV5-4; J gene: TRBJ2-5; D gene: NA; clone size: NA; CDR3 protein: CASSLVTEETQYF; CDR3 DNA: TGTGCCAGCAGCTTGGTAACGGAAGAGACCCAGTACTTC
V gene: TRBV25-1; J gene: TRBJ1-6; D gene: NA; clone size: few; CDR3 protein: CASSERGRDFSYNSPLHF; CDR3 DNA: TGTGCCAGCAGTGAGCGGGGCAGGGATTTCTCCTATAATTCACCCCTCCACTTT
V gene: TRBV7-2; J gene: TRBJ2-5; D gene: NA; clone size: once; CDR3 protein: CASSLPGRQETQYF; CDR3 DNA: TGTGCCAGCAGCTTACCGGGGAGGCAAGAGACCCAGTACTTC
V gene: TRBV20-1; J gene: TRBJ2-7; D gene: NA; clone size: once; CDR3 protein: CSAPGAYEQYF; CDR3 DNA: TGCAGTGCCCCAGGGGCCTACGAGCAGTACTTC
V gene: TRBV5-6; J gene: TRBJ1-2; D gene: NA; clone size: NA; CDR3 protein: CASRPRIGGGYTF; CDR3 DNA: TGTGCCAGCAGACCTAGGATTGGCGGTGGCTACACCTTC
V gene: TRBV19; J gene: TRBJ2-7; D gene: TRBD1; clone size: NA; CDR3 protein: CASSKTGASYEQYF; CDR3 DNA: TGTGCCAGTAGTAAGACAGGGGCATCCTACGAGCAGTACTTC
V gene: TRBV12-2; J gene: TRBJ2-7; D gene: NA; clone size: NA; CDR3 protein: CASRLCWGQGDYEQYF; CDR3 DNA: TGTGCAAGTCGCTTATGTTGGGGACAGGGGGACTACGAGCAGTACTTC
V gene: TRBV6-6; J gene: TRBJ2-1; D gene: TRBD2; clone size: NA; CDR3 protein: CASSSPGLVNNEQFF; CDR3 DNA: TGTGCCAGCAGTTCCCCGGGACTAGTAAACAATGAGCAGTTCTTC
V gene: TRBV3-1/TRBV3-2; J gene: TRBJ1-2; D gene: NA; clone size: NA; CDR3 protein: CASSQAPGPTAGGYTF; CDR3 DNA: TGTGCCAGCAGCCAAGCCCCGGGCCCCACAGCGGGGGGCTACACCTTC
V gene: TRBV19; J gene: TRBJ1-1; D gene: NA; clone size: NA; CDR3 protein: CASSIGAGDTEAFF; CDR3 DNA: TGTGCCAGTAGTATAGGCGCAGGGGACACTGAAGCTTTCTTT
V gene: TRBV10-3; J gene: TRBJ1-1; D gene: NA; clone size: NA; CDR3 protein: CASQQGSDTEAFF; CDR3 DNA: TGTGCCTCTCAACAGGGTTCGGACACTGAAGCTTTCTTT
V gene: TRBV5-1; J gene: TRBJ1-2; D gene: NA; clone size: NA; CDR3 protein: CASSPGGTVYGYTF; CDR3 DNA: TGCGCCAGCAGCCCAGGAGGGACGGTCTATGGCTACACCTTC
V gene: TRBV11-2; J gene: TRBJ2-5; D gene: NA; clone size: once; CDR3 protein: CASSSNQGSRETQYF; CDR3 DNA: TGTGCCAGCAGTTCCAATCAGGGATCTCGTGAGACCCAGTACTTC
V gene: TRBV6-5; J gene: TRBJ1-2; D gene: NA; clone size: NA; CDR3 protein: CATHPGPNNYGYTF; CDR3 DNA: TGTGCCACCCACCCAGGCCCTAATAACTATGGCTACACCTTC
V gene: TRBV27; J gene: TRBJ2-1; D gene: NA; clone size: NA; CDR3 protein: CASSLETGSYNEQFF; CDR3 DNA: TGTGCCAGCAGTTTAGAGACAGGCTCCTACAATGAGCAGTTCTTC
V gene: TRBV28; J gene: TRBJ1-1; D gene: NA; clone size: NA; CDR3 protein: CASSFRQPLNTEAFF; CDR3 DNA: TGTGCCAGCAGTTTTAGACAGCCACTTAACACTGAAGCTTTCTTT
V gene: TRBV9; J gene: TRBJ2-3; D gene: NA; clone size: NA; CDR3 protein: CASSVGSPSEVTDTQYF; CDR3 DNA: TGTGCCAGCAGCGTAGGATCCCCTAGCGAGGTCACAGATACGCAGTATTTT
V gene: TRBV3-1/TRBV3-2; J gene: TRBJ2-7; D gene: TRBD2; clone size: NA; CDR3 protein: CASSHAGTSGGEQYF; CDR3 DNA: TGTGCCAGCAGCCACGCGGGGACTAGCGGGGGCGAGCAGTACTTC
V gene: TRBV7-8; J gene: TRBJ2-1; D gene: TRBD2; clone size: NA; CDR3 protein: CASSPSGGIYNEQFF; CDR3 DNA: TGTGCCAGCAGCCCTAGCGGGGGGATTTACAATGAGCAGTTCTTC
V gene: TRBV18; J gene: TRBJ2-2; D gene: TRBD2; clone size: NA; CDR3 protein: CASSPASGGAGTGELFF; CDR3 DNA: TGTGCCAGCTCACCTGCCAGCGGGGGGGCCGGAACCGGGGAGCTGTTTTTT
V gene: TRBV27; J gene: TRBJ1-6; D gene: NA; clone size: NA; CDR3 protein: CASSLSGGSSYNSPLHF; CDR3 DNA: TGTGCCAGCAGTTTATCCGGGGGAAGCTCCTATAATTCACCCCTCCACTTT
V gene: TRBV18; J gene: TRBJ1-1; D gene: TRBD1; clone size: NA; CDR3 protein: CASSPEWPGQANTEAFF; CDR3 DNA: TGTGCCAGCTCACCGGAATGGCCTGGACAGGCTAACACTGAAGCTTTCTTT
V gene: TRBV11-2; J gene: TRBJ2-1; D gene: TRBD1; clone size: few; CDR3 protein: CASSLVGGQGLYEQFF; CDR3 DNA: TGTGCCAGCAGCTTAGTGGGGGGACAGGGATTGTATGAGCAGTTCTTC
V gene: TRBV9; J gene: TRBJ2-3; D gene: NA; clone size: once; CDR3 protein: CASSVAGREGTDTQYF; CDR3 DNA: TGTGCCAGCAGCGTAGCCGGCAGGGAAGGCACAGATACGCAGTATTTT
V gene: TRBV27; J gene: TRBJ2-1; D gene: TRBD2; clone size: NA; CDR3 protein: CASSLGGLAYNEQFF; CDR3 DNA: TGTGCCAGCAGTTTAGGGGGACTAGCGTACAATGAGCAGTTCTTC
V gene: TRBV5-1; J gene: TRBJ1-1; D gene: TRBD1; clone size: once; CDR3 protein: CASSVGTVGSEAFF; CDR3 DNA: TGCGCCAGCAGCGTGGGGACAGTAGGGTCTGAAGCTTTCTTT
V gene: TRBV6-2/TRBV6-3; J gene: TRBJ2-5; D gene: TRBD2; clone size: NA; CDR3 protein: CASSYTPGLAGTPGGTQYF; CDR3 DNA: TGTGCCAGCAGTTACACGCCCGGACTAGCGGGGACCCCAGGCGGGACCCAGTACTTC
V gene: TRBV14; J gene: TRBJ1-3; D gene: NA; clone size: NA; CDR3 protein: CASSPRIGNTIYF; CDR3 DNA: TGTGCCAGCAGCCCCAGGATTGGAAACACCATATATTTT
V gene: TRBV5-1; J gene: TRBJ1-1; D gene: NA; clone size: NA; CDR3 protein: CASSTGHKNTEAFF; CDR3 DNA: TGCGCCAGCAGCACTGGACATAAGAACACTGAAGCTTTCTTT
V gene: TRBV15; J gene: TRBJ2-7; D gene: TRBD1; clone size: once; CDR3 protein: CATSTRDGDRGYEQYF; CDR3 DNA: TGTGCCACCAGCACCCGAGACGGGGACAGGGGTTACGAGCAGTACTTC
V gene: TRBV4-1; J gene: TRBJ2-6; D gene: TRBD2; clone size: NA; CDR3 protein: CASSRSGGAGANVLTF; CDR3 DNA: TGCGCCAGCAGCCGTAGCGGGGGGGCTGGGGCCAACGTCCTGACTTTC
V gene: TRBV7-6; J gene: TRBJ2-1; D gene: TRBD2; clone size: once; CDR3 protein: CASTAGGFYNEQFF; CDR3 DNA: TGTGCCAGCACTGCGGGGGGCTTCTACAATGAGCAGTTCTTC
V gene: TRBV13; J gene: TRBJ1-2; D gene: NA; clone size: NA; CDR3 protein: CASSLGNELNYGYTF; CDR3 DNA: TGTGCCAGCAGCTTAGGGAACGAGCTTAACTATGGCTACACCTTC
V gene: TRBV6-5; J gene: TRBJ2-7; D gene: TRBD1; clone size: NA; CDR3 protein: CASTGTGLEEQYF; CDR3 DNA: TGTGCCAGCACCGGGACAGGGCTGGAGGAGCAGTACTTC
V gene: TRBV11-2; J gene: TRBJ2-2; D gene: TRBD1; clone size: NA; CDR3 protein: CASSLDPGTDSTGELFF; CDR3 DNA: TGTGCCAGCAGCTTAGACCCCGGGACAGATAGCACCGGGGAGCTGTTTTTT
V gene: TRBV4-3; J gene: TRBJ1-2; D gene: NA; clone size: NA; CDR3 protein: CASSQETGLNYGYTF; CDR3 DNA: TGCGCCAGCAGCCAAGAAACAGGTTTGAACTATGGCTACACCTTC
V gene: TRBV6-5; J gene: TRBJ2-7; D gene: NA; clone size: once; CDR3 protein: CASSYGGTYEQYF; CDR3 DNA: TGTGCCAGCAGTTACGGGGGGACTTACGAGCAGTACTTC
V gene: TRBV19; J gene: TRBJ1-2; D gene: TRBD1; clone size: NA; CDR3 protein: CASSLGQGNYGYTF; CDR3 DNA: TGTGCCAGTAGTTTGGGACAGGGCAACTATGGCTACACCTTC
V gene: TRBV18; J gene: TRBJ2-1; D gene: NA; clone size: NA; CDR3 protein: CASSPPGGLNNEQFF; CDR3 DNA: TGTGCCAGCTCACCACCGGGGGGGCTTAACAATGAGCAGTTCTTC
V gene: TRBV29-1; J gene: TRBJ1-2; D gene: NA; clone size: NA; CDR3 protein: CSVVRDGVGNGYTF; CDR3 DNA: TGCAGCGTTGTCCGAGACGGGGTCGGTAATGGCTACACCTTC
V gene: TRBV2; J gene: TRBJ1-2; D gene: TRBD1; clone size: NA; CDR3 protein: CASSVHFPGQGNYGYTF; CDR3 DNA: TGTGCCAGCAGCGTCCATTTCCCGGGACAGGGAAACTATGGCTACACCTTC
V gene: TRBV6-5; J gene: TRBJ2-7; D gene: NA; clone size: NA; CDR3 protein: CASSYDGLGEQYF; CDR3 DNA: TGTGCCAGCAGTTACGACGGACTCGGGGAGCAGTACTTC
V gene: TRBV6-6; J gene: TRBJ2-7; D gene: TRBD2; clone size: NA; CDR3 protein: CASSPPGLAAYEQYF; CDR3 DNA: TGTGCCAGCAGCCCACCGGGACTAGCGGCATACGAGCAGTACTTC
V gene: TRBV5-1; J gene: TRBJ2-3; D gene: TRBD1; clone size: NA; CDR3 protein: CASSRYRQGGTDTQYF; CDR3 DNA: TGCGCCAGCAGCCGCTATAGACAGGGCGGCACAGATACGCAGTATTTT
V gene: TRBV5-6; J gene: TRBJ1-1; D gene: TRBD1; clone size: NA; CDR3 protein: CASSRDRSPMNTEAFF; CDR3 DNA: TGTGCCAGCAGCCGGGACAGGTCGCCCATGAACACTGAAGCTTTCTTT
V gene: TRBV6-2/TRBV6-3; J gene: TRBJ2-3; D gene: NA; clone size: NA; CDR3 protein: CASSLDAGADTQYF; CDR3 DNA: TGTGCCAGCAGCCTGGACGCAGGGGCAGATACGCAGTATTTT
V gene: TRBV5-1; J gene: TRBJ2-3; D gene: NA; clone size: NA; CDR3 protein: CASSDLPGGGDTDTQYF; CDR3 DNA: TGCGCCAGCAGCGACCTACCGGGGGGCGGCGACACAGATACGCAGTATTTT
V gene: TRBV6-2/TRBV6-3; J gene: TRBJ2-2; D gene: NA; clone size: NA; CDR3 protein: CASSTRRGARTGELFF; CDR3 DNA: TGTGCCAGCAGCACACGACGGGGGGCAAGGACCGGGGAGCTGTTTTTT
V gene: TRBV3-1/TRBV3-2; J gene: TRBJ1-4; D gene: NA; clone size: NA; CDR3 protein: CASSPPGGFNEKLFF; CDR3 DNA: TGTGCCAGCAGCCCTCCCGGCGGCTTCAATGAAAAACTGTTTTTT